The 15 T cell receptor beta chains below all came from one sample that was sequenced in a study of control samples from healthy donors and cancer patients. Method: immunoSEQ multiplex PCR; TCRdb's copy keeps in-frame clones and lacks some. The data show 170,000 or so clones, roughly 92% seen once. Source material: blood. These receptors were obtained from a man younger than 45 in good health.

The genes are TRBV28 and TRBJ2-2; 10 bases align to TRBD2. There are 17 residues in the CDR3. Trimming took 4 bases from V and 5 from J; bases not matched to a gene: 10. Per the germline V gene, CDR1 is MDHEN and CDR2 is SYDVKM. The CDR3 sequence: CASSSLPGLAPTGELFF. CDR3 nucleotide sequence: TGTGCCAGCAGTTCCTTGCCGGGACTAGCGCCTACCGGGGAGCTGTTTTTT. Looking up the rest from reference TRBV28 and TRBJ2-2 gives the full variable domain: DVKVTQSSRYLVKRTGEKVFLECVQDMDHENMFWYRQDPGLGLRLIYFSYDVKMKEKGDIPEGYSVSREKKERFSLILESASTNQTSMYLCASSSLPGLAPTGELFFGEGSRLTVL.

V usage is TRBV7-2 and J usage is TRBJ1-5, with a tentative D call TRBD1 (6 bases). The ends were cut back, 4 bases at V and 1 base at J, with 8 bases in the middle. Germline assignment: CDR1 SGHTA and CDR2 FQGNSA. There are 14 residues in the CDR3. The DNA of the CDR3 is TGTGCCAGCAGCTCCGGGACAAGCAATCAGCCCCAGCATTTT. Protein: CASSSGTSNQPQHF. Full variable domain (remainder filled in from reference TRBV7-2 and TRBJ1-5): GAGVSQSPSNKVTEKGKDVELRCDPISGHTALYWYRQSLGQGLEFLIYFQGNSAPDKSGLPSDRFSAERTGGSVSTLTIQRTQQEDSAVYLCASSSGTSNQPQHFGDGTRLSIL.

The chain has TRBV27 and TRBJ2-7; 13 bases align to TRBD2. CDR1 MNHEY and CDR2 SMNVEV come from the germline V gene (reference sequence). The CDR3 extends over 14 amino acids. Losses at the gene ends were 3 bases for V and 6 bases for J; bases not matched to a gene: 2. The CDR3 bases are TGTGCCAGCAGTTTCAGACTAGCGGGAGGCGAGCAGTACTTC. This gives the protein CASSFRLAGGEQYF.

The chain links TRBV7-2 to TRBJ2-5; D is possibly TRBD2 (5 bases). Germline V lookup: CDR1 SGHTA, CDR2 FQGNSA. V was pared by 0 bases and J by 1 base, with 6 bases between. This CDR3 contains 14 residues. The CDR3 DNA reads TGTGCCAGCAGCTTAGCGGGAGTCCAAGAGACCCAGTACTTC. Translating gives CASSLAGVQETQYF.

This chain joins TRBV27 and TRBJ2-4, with no clear D. CDR1 is MNHEY, CDR2 SMNVEV, per germline (reference sequence). This CDR3 is 13 amino acids long. The V end was cut by 2 bases, the J end by 5 bases, with 7 bases between. CDR3 sequence: CASSLESENIQYF. CDR3 bases: TGTGCCAGCAGTTTAGAATCCGAAAACATTCAGTACTTC.

The rearrangement uses TRBV5-4 and TRBJ2-5; D might be TRBD1 or TRBD2, each matching 5 bases. Germline V gives CDR1 SGHNT, CDR2 YYREEE (reference sequence). The ends were cut back, 6 bases at V and 4 bases at J, with 16 bases in the middle. CDR3 length equals 14 residues. CDR3 residues: CASNIGTGIETQYF. As DNA, the CDR3 is TGTGCCAGCAACATAGGGACCGGGATAGAGACCCAGTACTTC.

The J gene is TRBJ1-2, the V gene TRBV24-1; no definite D call. This CDR3 contains 12 residues. The germline V gene encodes CDR1 KGHDR and CDR2 SFDVKD. Trimming pared 4 bases from V and 0 bases from J, leaving 2 bases between. DNA for the CDR3: TGTGCCACCAGTGACACTAACTATGGCTACACCTTC. Translation gives CATSDTNYGYTF.

This chain connects TRBV2 to TRBJ2-5; D is undetermined. The CDR3 is made up of 14 amino acids. Trimming cost V 2 bases and J 3 bases, with 10 bases left between them. Germline V gene data show CDR1 as SNHLY and CDR2 as FYNNEI. In nucleotides, the CDR3 is TGTGCCAGCAGTGAAATGGCTAGTAAAGAGACCCAGTACTTC. The encoded protein is CASSEMASKETQYF.

The rearrangement uses TRBV6-5 and TRBJ1-5; D unresolved. Trimming took 7 bases from V and 7 from J, leaving 14 bases between them. From germline, CDR1 is MNHEY and CDR2 SVGAGI. There are 13 residues in the CDR3. CDR3 DNA: TGTGCCAGCACCGAGGGTTTTCGACAGCCCCAGCATTTT. Protein: CASTEGFRQPQHF.

As for this clone: Other DNA sequences in this specimen translate into the identical CDR3. The genes are TRBV11-2 and TRBJ1-2; TRBD1 aligns across 8 bases. The germline CDR1 and CDR2 sequences are SGHAT and FQNNGV. V trimming: 5 bases; J trimming: 5 bases; junction bases outside the gene matches: 4. The CDR3 is made up of 13 amino acids. The CDR3 region has the DNA TGTGCCAGCAGCCCGGACAGGGATTATGGCTACACCTTC. Encoded protein: CASSPDRDYGYTF.

This clone was seen a few times. The V call is TRBV20-1, the J call TRBJ1-1; a weak D match, TRBD1 (6 bases). CDR1 and CDR2 from the germline V gene are DFQATT and SNEGSKA (reference sequence). With 3 bases removed from V and 5 bases from J, the gap between germline ends came to 16 bases. This CDR3 has 14 amino acids. CDR3 DNA: TGCAGTGCTAGTCGCCCCGGGGGCGAAACTGAAGCTTTCTTT. This encodes CSASRPGGETEAFF.

The genes are TRBV10-3 and TRBJ1-6, with 10 nucleotides matching TRBD1. Germline assignment: CDR1 ENHRY and CDR2 SYGVKD. This CDR3 is built from 13 residues. V was clipped by 11 bases and J by 10 bases; unmatched bases: 8. This CDR3 reads CAVQTGGGSPLHF. The CDR3 DNA reads TGTGCCGTCCAGACAGGGGGCGGGTCACCCCTCCACTTT.

This clone was observed a few times. Here the CDR3 DNA reads TGTGCCAGCAGCTTAGGGACGCGTTATTCACCCCTCCACTTT. As protein: CASSLGTRYSPLHF. The genes are TRBV7-2 and TRBJ1-6; unclear D gene. V dropped 1 base and J dropped 8 bases, with 9 bases sitting between them. Germline assignment: CDR1 SGHTA and CDR2 FQGNSA. This CDR3 region has 14 residues.

V and J are TRBV28 and TRBJ2-7; 8 nucleotides line up with TRBD1. CDR3 size: 14 residues. V gave up 6 bases and J gave up 3 bases; unmatched junction bases: 7. The germline CDR1 and CDR2 sequences are MDHEN and SYDVKM. This CDR3 is CASRGRGRGYEQYF. DNA for the CDR3: TGTGCCAGCAGAGGCAGGGGGCGCGGCTACGAGCAGTACTTC.

This chain uses TRBV5-6 with TRBJ2-3, with D perhaps matching TRBD2 (5 bases). The CDR3 runs 15 residues. The germline CDR1 and CDR2 sequences are SGHDT and YYEEEE. Trimming took 0 bases from V and 4 from J, leaving 12 bases between them. The CDR3 DNA follows: TGTGCCAGCAGCTTGGGACTAAGCGGACCAGATACGCAGTATTTT. It codes for CASSLGLSGPDTQYF.